The 19 T cell receptor beta chains below were found in one sample sequenced in a study of response to subunit inactivated influenza vaccine. TCRdb redid the calling of the RT-PCR reads with MiXCR, one entry per CDR3 protein. Altogether fewer than 800,000 distinct CDR3 sequences are present, approximately 14% being singletons, with the ten largest covering under 14%. The sample was PBMCs from blood, taken roughly 12 days after vaccination. The receptors derive from a man between 50 and 59 years old who received an inactivated influenza vaccine.

The chain joins TRBV3-1 to TRBJ1-6; D is unclear. Germline CDR1 reads LGHDT; CDR2 reads YNNKEL (reference sequence). V gave up 4 bases and J gave up 6 bases, with 10 bases separating them. The CDR3 is 14 amino acids. The CDR3 coding sequence is TGTGCCAGCAGCCCCAAGGCCCCTAATTCACCCCTCCACTTT. Its translation: CASSPKAPNSPLHF.

This clonotype has just a few counts. The genes are TRBV5-1 and TRBJ1-3; no definite D call. Between the trimmed V and J ends, which lost 0 bases and 2 bases, there was a span of 9 bases. CDR3 length equals 15 residues. Germline CDR1 reads SGHRS; CDR2 reads YFSETQ. The CDR3 nucleotides are TGCGCCAGCAGCTTGGCGGCGAAGCCTGGAAACACCATATATTTT. Residues: CASSLAAKPGNTIYF.

This clonotype turned up a few times. The chain combines TRBV7-9 with TRBJ2-7; 9 nucleotides align to TRBD1. Germline V gives CDR1 SEHNR, CDR2 FQNEAQ (reference sequence). The CDR3 totals 15 residues. V shed 5 bases and J 3 bases; nucleotides not matched to a gene: 8. The CDR3 region is CASSPTGTGFYEQYF. DNA for the CDR3: TGTGCCAGCAGCCCGACCGGGACAGGGTTCTACGAGCAGTACTTC. Full variable domain (missing parts from reference TRBV7-9 and TRBJ2-7): DTGVSQNPRHKITKRGQNVTFRCDPISEHNRLYWYRQTLGQGPEFLTYFQNEAQLEKSRLLSDRFSAERPKGSFSTLEIQRTEQGDSAMYLCASSPTGTGFYEQYFGPGTRLTVT.

This sequence joins TRBV29-1 and TRBJ2-1; D remains ambiguous. Per germline, CDR1 SQVTM and CDR2 ANQGSEA. Trimming cost V 4 bases and J 9 bases, with 16 bases left between them. The CDR3 is made up of 13 amino acids. CDR3: CSVGDPRIGEQFF. In DNA, the CDR3 is TGCAGCGTTGGGGATCCCCGCATCGGTGAGCAGTTCTTC.

V gene TRBV5-1 combines with J gene TRBJ2-1; weak D call: TRBD2 (5 bases). CDR1 SGHRS and CDR2 YFSETQ come from the germline V gene. The CDR3 has 14 amino acids. The ends were cut back, 9 bases at V and 6 bases at J, with 19 bases in the middle. CDR3 sequence: CATRLGGPFNEQFF. CDR3 sequence (DNA): TGCGCCACCCGGTTGGGCGGGCCCTTCAATGAGCAGTTCTTC.

This clonotype was seen just once. The chain combines TRBV10-1 with TRBJ2-7; either TRBD1 or TRBD2 may fit D (5 bases each). V shed 8 bases and J shed 2 bases, with 10 bases lying between them. Looked up from germline, CDR1 is WNHNN and CDR2 is SYGVQD (reference sequence). The CDR3 is 12 amino acids. The CDR3 sequence is CASAGGPYEQYF. CDR3 DNA sequence: TGCGCCAGCGCTGGGGGACCCTACGAGCAGTACTTC.

This clonotype was counted only a few times. The V gene is TRBV5-4, the J gene TRBJ2-3; D is possibly TRBD1 (6 bases). The V end was cut by 2 bases, the J end by 5 bases, with 12 bases between. CDR1 is SGHNT, CDR2 YYREEE, per germline (reference sequence). The CDR3 extends over 14 amino acids. The CDR3 region has the DNA TGTGCCAGCAGCTTTCAACAGGGAGAAGATACGCAGTATTTT. Protein sequence: CASSFQQGEDTQYF.

This clonotype was counted many times. The chain is built from TRBV10-3 and TRBJ2-2; weak D call: TRBD2 (7 bases). This CDR3 has 15 amino acids. V lost 5 bases and J lost 5, with 15 bases in between. Germline V CDR1 and CDR2: ENHRY, SYGVKD. The CDR3 sequence is CAISNRGAETGELFF. The CDR3 region has the DNA TGTGCCATCAGTAATCGGGGGGCGGAAACCGGGGAGCTGTTTTTT.

This chain links TRBV7-2 with TRBJ2-2; no clear D. The CDR3 spans 13 residues. Germline V lookup: CDR1 SGHTA, CDR2 FQGNSA. Trimming cost V 5 bases and J 9 bases, with 13 bases left between them. The CDR3 spells CASSTTGGWELFF. The CDR3 DNA reads as TGTGCCAGCAGCACCACGGGCGGTTGGGAGCTGTTTTTT.

This clonotype came up many times. This sequence joins TRBV4-2 and TRBJ2-4; D remains ambiguous. The V end was cut by 3 bases, the J end by 6 bases, with 15 bases between. From germline, CDR1 is LGHNA and CDR2 YNFKEQ. The CDR3 covers 15 residues. Written as DNA, the CDR3 is TGTGCCAGCAGCCAGAACTATATGGCCCGAAACATTCAGTACTTC. Protein sequence: CASSQNYMARNIQYF.

CDR3 nucleotide sequence: TGTGCCATCAGTGAGATAGGGACCGGGGGCACTGAAGCTTTCTTT. It encodes CAISEIGTGGTEAFF. The genes are TRBV10-3 and TRBJ1-1; maybe TRBD1 (5 bases). CDR1 and CDR2 (germline): ENHRY, SYGVKD. V dropped 2 bases and J dropped 4 bases, with 14 bases sitting between them. This CDR3 has 15 residues.

This clonotype showed up just a few times. V usage is TRBV7-8 and J usage is TRBJ1-3; D is undetermined. The V and J ends lost 1 base and 0 bases respectively, with 10 bases between them. The CDR3 runs 16 residues. Germline CDR1 is SGHVS and CDR2 is FQNEAQ. In DNA form, the CDR3 reads TGTGCCAGCAGCTTAGGGGCTGTAAGCTCTGGAAACACCATATATTTT. Its translation is CASSLGAVSSGNTIYF.

The V gene is TRBV6-2 or TRBV6-3, the J gene TRBJ2-7, with TRBD2 matching over 7 bases. CDR1 MNHEY and CDR2 SVGEGT come from the germline V gene. The CDR3 length is 14 residues. V gave up 3 bases and J gave up 2 bases; unmatched junction bases: 4. In DNA form, the CDR3 reads TGTGCCAGCAGTTATGGAGGGAGGGCCTACGAGCAGTACTTC. This encodes CASSYGGRAYEQYF.

In its sample, this clonotype was seen many times. This chain connects TRBV12-3 or TRBV12-4 to TRBJ2-3; no reliable D call. The CDR3 sequence is 12 residues long. Trimming stripped 5 bases from V and 3 bases from J, with 6 bases between. CDR3 sequence reads: CASSTRTDTQYF. DNA of the CDR3: TGTGCCAGCAGTACAAGAACAGATACGCAGTATTTT.

This clonotype was observed a handful of times. The CDR3 loop is CAWGRGRTEAFF. The CDR3, as DNA: TGTGCCTGGGGCCGAGGGAGAACTGAAGCTTTCTTT. The chain links TRBV30 to TRBJ1-1; D uncertain. Per the germline V gene, CDR1 is GTSNPN and CDR2 is SVGIG (reference sequence). The germline V and J ends were trimmed by 5 bases and 5 bases, with 12 bases remaining between them. This CDR3 is 12 amino acids long.

This clonotype was seen a handful of times. The chain is built from TRBV6-1 and TRBJ1-4; perhaps TRBD1 as D (6 bases). Germline lookup yields CDR1 MNHNS and CDR2 SASEGT. This CDR3 has 14 residues. V was clipped by 6 bases and J by 3 bases, with 11 bases between them. As DNA, the CDR3 is TGTGCCAGCAGCCGGACAGCCTCTAATGAAAAACTGTTTTTT. Translated, it gives CASSRTASNEKLFF.

J is TRBJ2-5 and V is TRBV29-1; 10 positions agree with TRBD1. Germline V gene sequence: CDR1 SQVTM, CDR2 ANQGSEA. Germline trimming cut 4 bases from V and 2 bases from J; bases unmatched to any gene: 7. This CDR3 region has 15 residues. The CDR3 spells CSVVPGTGVQETQYF. The DNA of the CDR3 is TGCAGCGTTGTCCCCGGGACAGGGGTTCAAGAGACCCAGTACTTC.

This clonotype has just a few counts. V is TRBV6-2 or TRBV6-3 and J is TRBJ1-5, with TRBD1 as a possible D gene (5 bases). This CDR3 is built from 14 residues. V was pared by 6 bases and J by 11 bases, with 20 bases between. Germline assignment: CDR1 MNHEY and CDR2 SVGEGT. The CDR3 DNA follows: TGTGCCAGCAGACCCGACAGTGCGTATTTATCCCAGCATTTT. Translated, it gives CASRPDSAYLSQHF.

The rearrangement uses TRBV7-2 and TRBJ2-7; D is ambiguous. The CDR3 is made up of 14 amino acids. The V gene's germline CDR1 is SGHTA and CDR2 FQGNSA. Deletions cut 1 base from V and 2 bases from J, with 9 bases between. The CDR3 coding sequence is TGTGCCAGCAGCTTAGTCGCCAGTCCCTACGAGCAGTACTTC. Its protein product is CASSLVASPYEQYF.